This entry concerns a single T cell receptor beta chain. Sequenced by immunoSEQ multiplex PCR; TCRdb stores in-frame clones only, minus some. The sample yields 55,000 to 85,000 clones, approximately 96% seen once. In germline, CDR1 is SGHTA, CDR2 FQGNSA. V lost 2 bases to trimming and J lost 7 bases, with 24 bases between them. The CDR3 covers 18 residues. The data originate from a study of technical replicates of blood from a few donors. Sequenced: T cells isolated from PBMCs. The TCR comes from a human donor in good health. The rearrangement uses TRBV7-2 and TRBJ2-1, with a tentative D call TRBD2 (6 bases). The CDR3 sequence is CASSLKATTGTERNEQFF. Written as DNA, the CDR3 is TGTGCCAGCAGCTTAAAGGCCACTACCGGGACTGAGAGAAATGAGCAGTTCTTC.